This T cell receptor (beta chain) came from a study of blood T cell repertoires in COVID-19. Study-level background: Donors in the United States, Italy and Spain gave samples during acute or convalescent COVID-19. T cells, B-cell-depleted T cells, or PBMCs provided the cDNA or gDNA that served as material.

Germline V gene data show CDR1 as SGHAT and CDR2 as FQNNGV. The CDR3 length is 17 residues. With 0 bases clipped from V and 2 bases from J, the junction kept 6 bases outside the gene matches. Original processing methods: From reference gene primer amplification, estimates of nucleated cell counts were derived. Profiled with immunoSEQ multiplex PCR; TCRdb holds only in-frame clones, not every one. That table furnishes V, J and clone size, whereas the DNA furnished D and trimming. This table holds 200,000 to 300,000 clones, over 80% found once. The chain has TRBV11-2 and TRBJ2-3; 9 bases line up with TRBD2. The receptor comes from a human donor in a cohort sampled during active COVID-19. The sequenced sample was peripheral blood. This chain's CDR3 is CASSLDSAGGTTDTQYF. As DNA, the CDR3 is TGTGCCAGCAGCTTAGATTCAGCGGGGGGTACCACAGATACGCAGTATTTT.